These T cell receptor beta chains were read from a single sample in a study of T cell repertoires in cytomegalovirus infection. TCRdb used MiXCR to reprocess the reads, holding one entry per CDR3 protein. The sample lists 480,000 or so distinct CDR3 sequences, 10% to 12% occurring once. Sequenced: PBMCs. These receptor sequences come from a human donor in good health (CMV status not recorded). Some clones in this sample may be carry-over from other donors' samples. The CDR3 runs from the conserved cysteine through the conserved F or W. A D gene is named only where the DNA matches it firmly. For some rows the clone size is stated as once, few or many, or as a class when expanded; others skip it.

j_gene,d_gene,abundance,v_gene,CDR3aa,CDR3nt
TRBJ2-3,NA,many,TRBV6-1,CASKREARDRSTDTQYF,TGTGCCAGCAAACGGGAGGCCCGGGACAGAAGCACAGATACGCAGTATTTT
TRBJ2-5,TRBD1,NA,TRBV19,CASSIIDTGDLHAAPETQYF,TGTGCCAGTAGTATCATTGATACAGGGGACCTCCACGCCGCCCCAGAGACCCAGTACTTC
TRBJ1-1,NA,few,TRBV12-3/TRBV12-4,CASSLSSLMNTEAFF,TGTGCCAGCAGCTTGAGCAGTCTAATGAACACTGAAGCTTTCTTT
TRBJ2-5,NA,many,TRBV3-1,CASSQVGARETQYF,TGTGCCAGCAGCCAAGTGGGGGCGAGGGAGACCCAGTACTTC
TRBJ2-3,TRBD2,few,TRBV7-3,CASSLGVRGGPDTQYF,TGTGCCAGCAGCTTAGGAGTGCGGGGGGGCCCAGATACGCAGTATTTT
TRBJ2-7,NA,many,TRBV4-1,CASSQDKASPPYEQYF,TGCGCCAGCAGCCAAGATAAGGCTAGTCCTCCCTACGAGCAGTACTTC
TRBJ2-3,TRBD2,many,TRBV7-9,CASSLGSGRDSDTQYF,TGTGCCAGCAGCTTAGGGAGCGGGAGGGACTCAGATACGCAGTATTTT
TRBJ2-1,NA,many,TRBV28,CASSPYRGASKSSYNEQFF,TGTGCCAGCAGTCCCTATAGGGGGGCCTCCAAAAGTTCCTACAATGAGCAGTTCTTC
TRBJ2-7,NA,NA,TRBV7-2,CASSLGLLGGLEQYF,TGTGCCAGCAGCTTAGGGCTCCTTGGGGGACTCGAGCAGTACTTC
TRBJ2-3,TRBD2,many,TRBV28,CASRAGTSGRSQYF,TGTGCCAGCAGGGCCGGGACTAGCGGGAGGTCGCAGTATTTT
TRBJ2-1,NA,many,TRBV7-8,CASSLAHNEQFF,TGTGCCAGCAGCTTAGCGCACAATGAGCAGTTCTTC
TRBJ2-1,TRBD1,few,TRBV5-4,CASSLVGQVFYEQFF,TGTGCCAGCAGCTTGGTAGGACAGGTTTTCTATGAGCAGTTCTTC
TRBJ2-2,TRBD2,many,TRBV7-9,CAHYKAGRTGELFF,TGTGCCCACTATAAAGCGGGGCGAACCGGGGAGCTGTTTTTT
TRBJ1-3,NA,NA,TRBV3-1,CASSQGARGGNTIYF,TGTGCCAGCAGCCAAGGGGCCAGGGGAGGAAACACCATATATTTT
TRBJ2-2,TRBD2,few,TRBV6-5,CASSRGGVVTGELFF,TGTGCCAGCAGCCGCGGGGGGGTGGTCACCGGGGAGCTGTTTTTT
TRBJ2-2,TRBD2,NA,TRBV4-2,CASSQVTSGSTGELFF,TGTGCCAGCAGCCAAGTAACTAGCGGGAGCACCGGGGAGCTGTTTTTT
TRBJ1-4,TRBD1,few,TRBV29-1,CRPGDRFREKLFF,TGCAGACCAGGGGACAGATTTAGGGAAAAACTGTTTTTT
TRBJ2-6,NA,many,TRBV5-1,CASSPGRMAGANVLTF,TGCGCCAGCAGCCCCGGACGAATGGCTGGGGCCAACGTCCTGACTTTC
TRBJ1-5,NA,many,TRBV19,CASRPLRGHSNQPQHF,TGTGCCAGTAGACCACTCAGGGGACATAGCAATCAGCCCCAGCATTTT
TRBJ2-4,NA,many,TRBV7-2,CASSLARGKNIQYF,TGTGCCAGCAGCTTAGCTAGAGGCAAAAACATTCAGTACTTC
TRBJ1-2,TRBD1,many,TRBV7-9,CASSSSTGVVYGYTF,TGTGCCAGCAGCTCCTCCACAGGGGTGGTTTATGGCTACACCTTC
TRBJ2-5,TRBD2,many,TRBV7-2,CASSLGYKRGVQETQYF,TGTGCCAGCAGCTTAGGCTACAAGCGGGGGGTTCAAGAGACCCAGTACTTC
TRBJ2-7,TRBD1,many,TRBV20-1,CSAGTGVPQYEQYF,TGCAGTGCTGGAACAGGGGTCCCTCAATACGAGCAGTACTTC
TRBJ2-7,NA,NA,TRBV3-1,CASSQVGATYEQYF,TGTGCCAGCAGCCAAGTCGGTGCAACCTACGAGCAGTACTTC
TRBJ2-5,TRBD1,NA,TRBV19,CASTGTAGETQYF,TGTGCCAGTACCGGGACAGCAGGAGAGACCCAGTACTTC
TRBJ2-1,NA,many,TRBV24-1,CATRPGINNEQFF,TGTGCCACCAGGCCGGGGATTAACAATGAGCAGTTCTTC